There are many counts of the clone carrying this T cell receptor beta chain. The V and J ends lost 2 bases and 0 bases respectively, with 6 bases between them. This CDR3 comprises 13 residues. Looked up from germline, CDR1 is SGHKS and CDR2 is YYEKEE (reference sequence). TCR beta CDR3 region amplification was performed from RNA transcripts. A first-round RT-PCR of the TCR CDR3 used the HTBI primer set. TCRdb processed the multiplex PCR reads anew with MiXCR; each CDR3 protein has one entry. The sample shows about 180,000 distinct CDR3 sequences, approximately 15% of them seen only once. The source of the sample is a study of T cells in Graves' hyperthyroidism and ophthalmopathy. Study information: Peripheral blood specimens were obtained at initial diagnosis, prior to any treatment.

A lack of ophthalmopathy progression within 18 months defined stable Graves' hyperthyroidism. With a duration under 2 months, the hyperthyroidism was newly diagnosed in patients aged 18 to 65. The source of this sequence is a woman between 45 and 65 years old with Graves' hyperthyroidism. Sequencing used blood. This sequence joins TRBV5-5 and TRBJ2-7, with D unclear. For the CDR3, the DNA is TGTGCCAGCAGCTTCCAACCCTCCTACGAGCAGTACTTC. It translates to CASSFQPSYEQYF.